Following are 27 T cell receptor beta chains from one sample sequenced in a study of blood T cell repertoires in COVID-19 (dated by TCRdb to the early 2020s). The receptor library was made with the immunoSEQ multiplex PCR assay. The source is immuneACCESS, and TCRdb retained only in-frame sequences with V and J called. Part of the clones is not carried over; for the studies checked, unresolved V genes explain less than half of this, and the remainder is unexplained. Here the sample has some 41,000 clones; 70% to 90% occur a single time. Clones ranked in the top ten supply 9.2% of the sample. The sample comprised peripheral blood. The receptor source for this set is a human donor in a cohort sampled during active COVID-19.

The chain has TRBV6-5 and TRBJ1-2; D is ambiguous. Germline assignment: CDR1 MNHEY and CDR2 SVGAGI. CDR3 length: 12 residues. Trimming pared 2 bases from V and 8 bases from J, leaving 9 bases between. The DNA for the CDR3 is TGTGCCAGCAGTTACACTCGGGGAGGCTACACCTTC. As protein: CASSYTRGGYTF.

This chain joins TRBV12-3 or TRBV12-4 and TRBJ2-7; TRBD2 aligns across 8 bases. This CDR3 spans 13 amino acids. Trimming took 6 bases from V and 11 from J; bases not matched to a gene: 12. CDR3 protein: CASSPGLSGEKYF. The CDR3 DNA reads as TGTGCCAGCAGCCCCGGGCTTAGCGGGGAGAAGTACTTC.

This clone has a handful of counts. The CDR3 region has the DNA TGTGCCAGCAGCTCCCTCGGACCCAGGGGGTCCGGGGAGCTGTTTTTT. Encoded protein: CASSSLGPRGSGELFF. The chain couples TRBV11-2 to TRBJ2-2; 7 positions agree with TRBD1. J lost 6 bases, V lost 4 bases, and 11 bases had no gene match. Germline V gives CDR1 SGHAT, CDR2 FQNNGV. The CDR3 has 16 amino acids.

The rearrangement uses TRBV19 and TRBJ2-7; a possible D gene is TRBD2 (6 bases). The germline V gene has CDR1 LNHDA and CDR2 SQIVND (reference sequence). V was trimmed by 6 bases and J by 0 bases, leaving 15 bases between them. The CDR3 runs to 15 residues. This CDR3 reads CASRRLADDSYEQYF. CDR3 sequence (DNA): TGTGCCAGTAGAAGATTAGCGGATGACTCCTACGAGCAGTACTTC.

The chain links TRBV24-1 to TRBJ2-1; 8 positions match TRBD2. CDR1 is KGHDR and CDR2 is SFDVKD in the germline V gene. With V trimmed by 8 bases and J by 0 bases, 11 bases remained unmatched. This CDR3 is 17 amino acids long. The CDR3 DNA follows: TGTGCCACCAACCTAGCGGGCCGACGAAACTCCTACAATGAGCAGTTCTTC. It specifies CATNLAGRRNSYNEQFF.

In DNA, the CDR3 is TGTGCCAGCAGCTACACGACAGGGGACGAGGACACTGAAGCTTTCTTT. This sequence encodes CASSYTTGDEDTEAFF. J is TRBJ1-1 and V is TRBV13, with 8 nucleotides matching TRBD1. Germline V gene lookup returns CDR1 PRHDT and CDR2 FYEKMQ (reference sequence). This CDR3 is built from 16 residues. With V trimmed by 4 bases and J by 3 bases, 10 bases remained unmatched.

This rearrangement joins TRBV5-1 to TRBJ1-2; possible D gene TRBD1, 6 bases. CDR1 and CDR2 (germline): SGHRS, YFSETQ. Trimming shortened V by 6 bases and J by 4 bases, and 13 bases separated the two germline ends. CDR3 length: 13 residues. The CDR3 DNA reads as TGCGCCAGCATCGTCAGGGGTTCCTATGGCTACACCTTC. It is translated as CASIVRGSYGYTF. The full variable domain, rest sourced from reference TRBV5-1 and TRBJ1-2, is KAGVTQTPRYLIKTRGQQVTLSCSPISGHRSVSWYQQTPGQGLQFLFEYFSETQRNKGNFPGRFSGRQFSNSRSEMNVSTLELGDSALYLCASIVRGSYGYTFGSGTRLTVV.

The chain has TRBV2 and TRBJ1-1; D remains unclear. The CDR3 loop spans 16 amino acids. Per germline, CDR1 SNHLY and CDR2 FYNNEI. V lost 7 bases, J lost 3 bases, and 21 bases lay in between. CDR3 amino acids: CASKKDSTTLYTEAFF. The CDR3 DNA is TGTGCCAGCAAAAAGGACTCCACCACCCTCTACACTGAAGCTTTCTTT.

The V call is TRBV14, the J call TRBJ1-1; D gene uncertain. CDR1 is SGHDN, CDR2 FVKESK, per germline. CDR3 size: 13 residues. V gave up 1 base and J gave up 1 base, with 4 bases separating them. Here the CDR3 DNA reads TGTGCCAGCAGCCAAGCCGGGAACACTGAAGCTTTCTTT. It yields the protein CASSQAGNTEAFF.

The table lists this clone with a count of one. This chain connects TRBV6-1 to TRBJ2-3; 12 nucleotides agree with TRBD2. The V gene's germline CDR1 is MNHNS and CDR2 SASEGT. The CDR3 length is 15 residues. V shed 2 bases and J 4 bases; nucleotides not matched to a gene: 1. CDR3 loop: CASSELAGGPDTQYF. The CDR3 nucleotides read TGTGCCAGCAGTGAACTAGCGGGGGGGCCAGATACGCAGTATTTT.

The chain is built from TRBV12-3 or TRBV12-4 and TRBJ2-5, with D possibly TRBD2 on 7 matching bases. V was cut by 7 bases and J by 5 bases, with 14 bases left in between. The CDR3 length is 13 residues. The CDR3, as DNA: TGTGCCAGCACATTAAGGGGGGGGGAGACCCAGTACTTC. Protein product: CASTLRGGETQYF.

This clone was observed a single time. The rearrangement joins TRBV2 to TRBJ1-5; tentatively, D is TRBD1 (5 bases). Trimming stripped 7 bases from V and 4 bases from J, with 17 bases between. Looked up from germline, CDR1 is SNHLY and CDR2 is FYNNEI. The length of the CDR3 is 15 residues. The CDR3 spells CASNQQAGVNQPQHF. The CDR3, as DNA: TGTGCCAGCAATCAACAGGCAGGCGTAAATCAGCCCCAGCATTTT.

The chain carries TRBV10-1 and TRBJ1-6; weak D call: TRBD1 (6 bases). The V end lost 7 bases, the J end lost 6 bases, and 10 bases lay between the germline ends. CDR1 is WNHNN and CDR2 is SYGVQD in the germline V gene (reference sequence). This CDR3 is built from 13 residues. The CDR3 spells CASKDRLNSPLHF. The CDR3 nucleotides are TGCGCCAGCAAGGACAGACTTAATTCACCCCTCCACTTT.

The J gene is TRBJ1-1, the V gene TRBV7-6; 10 bases line up with TRBD1. The CDR3 covers 15 residues. J gave up 5 bases and V 1 base, and 4 bases lay outside the gene matches. The germline CDR1 and CDR2 sequences are SGHVS and FNYEAQ. CDR3 nucleotide sequence: TGTGCCAGCAGCTTAGTTGGGACAGGGGTGACTGAAGCTTTCTTT. It specifies CASSLVGTGVTEAFF.

The genes are TRBV3-1 (or the pseudogene TRBV3-2) and TRBJ1-1; 7 bases align to TRBD1. The CDR3 length is 14 residues. V gave up 4 bases and J gave up 2 bases; unmatched junction bases: 4. Looked up from germline, CDR1 is LGHDT and CDR2 is YNNKEL (reference sequence). The CDR3 bases are TGTGCCAGCAGCCGGGACAGCTTCAACACTGAAGCTTTCTTT. Translating gives CASSRDSFNTEAFF.

This clone was detected a few times. The rearrangement uses TRBV9 and TRBJ2-7; D is undetermined. Trimming took off 3 bases at V and 0 bases at J, with 10 bases between the two ends. The CDR3 totals 14 residues. From germline, CDR1 is SGDLS and CDR2 YYNGEE. The CDR3 reads CASSGRRSSYEQYF. For the CDR3, the DNA is TGTGCCAGCAGCGGGAGAAGAAGCTCCTACGAGCAGTACTTC.

The chain employs TRBV9 and TRBJ1-1; 8 bases map to TRBD1. Germline-derived CDR1 and CDR2 are SGDLS and YYNGEE. V was pared by 7 bases and J by 0 bases, with 8 bases of the junction left unmatched. The CDR3 length is 15 residues. The CDR3 DNA sequence: TGTGCCAGCTCAGGGGGCCGGCCGTTGAACACTGAAGCTTTCTTT. It codes for CASSGGRPLNTEAFF. The full variable domain, rest sourced from reference TRBV9 and TRBJ1-1, is DSGVTQTPKHLITATGQRVTLRCSPRSGDLSVYWYQQSLDQGLQFLIQYYNGEERAKGNILERFSAQQFPDLHSELNLSSLELGDSALYFCASSGGRPLNTEAFFGQGTRLTVV.

This chain uses TRBV7-6 with TRBJ1-2; D gene unclear. Trimming stripped 5 bases from V and 0 bases from J, with 13 bases between. The CDR3 totals 15 residues. The germline V gene encodes CDR1 SGHVS and CDR2 FNYEAQ. CDR3 region: CASSPYSQANYGYTF. CDR3 nucleotide sequence: TGTGCCAGCAGCCCTTATAGCCAAGCTAACTATGGCTACACCTTC.

CDR3: CASSDGRGRGYGYTF. The CDR3 DNA reads as TGTGCCAGCAGTGATGGCAGGGGGCGAGGATATGGCTACACCTTC. The J gene is TRBJ1-2, the V gene TRBV6-1; TRBD1 matches at 8 bases. This CDR3 region has 15 residues. V lost 3 bases to trimming and J lost 5 bases; unmatched junction nucleotides: 8. The germline gives CDR1 MNHNS, CDR2 SASEGT.

The chain couples TRBV29-1 to TRBJ1-2; perhaps TRBD1 as D (5 bases). Deletions cut 3 bases from V and 4 bases from J, with 6 bases between. Germline loops: CDR1 SQVTM, CDR2 ANQGSEA. This CDR3 has 11 amino acids. This CDR3 is CSVETVYGYTF. In DNA form, the CDR3 reads TGCAGCGTTGAGACAGTCTATGGCTACACCTTC.

V usage is TRBV19 and J usage is TRBJ2-1, with D possibly TRBD1 on 6 matching bases. V lost 9 bases to trimming and J lost 9 bases, with 21 bases between them. Per germline, CDR1 LNHDA and CDR2 SQIVND (reference sequence). The CDR3 contains 14 residues. CDR3 residues: CASGGQWVLGEQFF. As DNA, the CDR3 is TGTGCCAGCGGAGGACAGTGGGTCTTGGGTGAGCAGTTCTTC.

The V call is TRBV27, the J call TRBJ1-2; TRBD1 matches at 10 bases. The germline CDR1 and CDR2 sequences are MNHEY and SMNVEV (reference sequence). The J segment lost 8 bases and the V segment lost 5 bases, leaving 8 bases of the junction unmatched. The CDR3 totals 14 residues. The CDR3 protein is CASSAPGQGSGYTF. In nucleotides, the CDR3 is TGTGCCAGCAGTGCCCCGGGACAGGGGAGCGGCTACACCTTC.

V usage is TRBV6-1 and J usage is TRBJ1-5; D perhaps matches TRBD1 (6 bases). Deletions cut 1 base from V and 6 bases from J, with 13 bases between. The germline V gene has CDR1 MNHNS and CDR2 SASEGT. This CDR3 is built from 15 residues. The CDR3, as DNA: TGTGCCAGCAGTGAAGGCAGGGGTACAAGTCAGCCCCAGCATTTT. Its protein product is CASSEGRGTSQPQHF.

V and J are TRBV5-4 and TRBJ2-5; D possibly corresponds to TRBD2 (5 bases). Trimming took off 2 bases at V and 6 bases at J, with 11 bases between the two ends. Germline CDR1 and CDR2: SGHNT and YYREEE (reference sequence). The CDR3 is 13 amino acids. DNA of the CDR3: TGTGCCAGCAGCTTAGCGAGGGAGCAGACCCAGTACTTC. Its protein is CASSLAREQTQYF.

The chain recombines TRBV6-5 with TRBJ2-7, with no clear D. Germline V gene sequence: CDR1 MNHEY, CDR2 SVGAGI. The CDR3 contains 16 residues. Between the trimmed V and J ends, which lost 0 bases and 0 bases, there was a span of 12 bases. The CDR3 DNA reads TGTGCCAGCAGTTACTCCGGCAGGATTAGCTCCTACGAGCAGTACTTC. Translating it yields CASSYSGRISSYEQYF.

The chain carries TRBV2 and TRBJ1-3, with 8 bases fitting TRBD1. This CDR3 contains 17 residues. Looked up from germline, CDR1 is SNHLY and CDR2 is FYNNEI. With 5 bases clipped from V and 0 bases from J, the junction kept 9 bases outside the gene matches. The CDR3 DNA reads as TGTGCCAGCAGTCTAGGACAGGGACTATTCTCTGGAAACACCATATATTTT. Protein product: CASSLGQGLFSGNTIYF.

The chain uses TRBV14 and TRBJ2-2, with 8 positions matching TRBD2. The CDR3 runs to 17 residues. In germline, CDR1 is SGHDN, CDR2 FVKESK. V gave up 0 bases and J gave up 1 base; unmatched junction bases: 4. The DNA of the CDR3 is TGTGCCAGCAGCCAAGATTGGCTAGCGGGGAACACCGGGGAGCTGTTTTTT. Translated: CASSQDWLAGNTGELFF.